A selection of T cell receptor beta chains follows, all from one sample in a study of T cell changes during pregnancy in multiple sclerosis. TCRdb keeps only in-frame clones here, not all; method: immunoSEQ multiplex PCR. There are roughly 67,000 clones in the sample; about 89% occur only once, and under 1.5% lies in the top ten. Sequenced here: peripheral blood, sampled in the second trimester of pregnancy. The source of these receptors is a female donor with multiple sclerosis, enrolled in a pregnancy study. CDR3s include the opening cysteine and the closing phenylalanine or tryptophan. Each record gives: V gene, clone size, D gene, J gene, CDR3 protein, CDR3 DNA. The D gene is left open where the match is weak. Some rows have no size entry. The others give once, few or many, or a class for an expanded clone.

TRBV11-1	few	TRBD1	TRBJ2-7	CASSPRGGERSYEQYF	TGTGCCAGCAGCCCCCGAGGGGGCGAACGCTCCTACGAGCAGTACTTC
TRBV6-1	.	.	TRBJ1-5	CAILQGISNQPQHF	TGTGCCATCCTCCAGGGGATTAGCAATCAGCCCCAGCATTTT
TRBV27	.	.	TRBJ2-6	CASSFLYSGANVLTF	TGTGCCAGCAGTTTTCTTTATTCTGGGGCCAACGTCCTGACTTTC
TRBV11-2	few	.	TRBJ2-1	CASSYERIGGEQFF	TGTGCCAGCAGCTACGAGCGCATAGGAGGTGAGCAGTTCTTC
TRBV14	.	.	TRBJ1-2	CASSPGAKANYGYTF	TGTGCCAGCAGTCCAGGGGCGAAAGCTAACTATGGCTACACCTTC
TRBV25-1	.	TRBD2	TRBJ2-3	CASSEYGRGSTDTQYF	TGTGCCAGCAGTGAATATGGGCGGGGGAGCACAGATACGCAGTATTTT
TRBV5-1	once	.	TRBJ1-4	CASSLADFSTNEKLFF	TGCGCCAGCAGCTTGGCCGACTTTTCAACTAATGAAAAACTGTTTTTT
TRBV7-9	once	.	TRBJ1-2	CASSFFGWGDAKGYGYTF	TGTGCCAGCAGCTTCTTCGGATGGGGGGACGCAAAGGGGTATGGCTACACCTTC
TRBV11-2	.	.	TRBJ2-7	CASSLQYEQYF	TGTGCCAGCAGTTTACAGTACGAGCAGTACTTC
TRBV5-5	once	.	TRBJ2-1	CASSLTRVYNEQFF	TGTGCCAGCAGCTTAACCCGCGTCTACAATGAGCAGTTCTTC
TRBV5-1	once	TRBD1	TRBJ2-3	CASSLDRGWSDTQYF	TGCGCCAGCAGCTTGGACAGGGGATGGTCAGATACGCAGTATTTT
TRBV19	.	.	TRBJ1-5	CASSIGTTRKYSNQPQHF	TGTGCCAGTAGTATAGGTACAACCCGAAAATATAGCAATCAGCCCCAGCATTTT
TRBV18	.	.	TRBJ1-2	CASSPPGLQNRYYGYTF	TGTGCCAGCTCACCACCGGGACTCCAAAATCGATACTATGGCTACACCTTC
TRBV5-1	.	.	TRBJ2-3	CASSLASSSTDTQYF	TGCGCCAGCAGCTTGGCTAGTTCTAGCACAGATACGCAGTATTTT
TRBV5-1	.	.	TRBJ1-1	CASSVGRRGVPFTEAFF	TGCGCCAGCAGCGTGGGTAGGAGGGGCGTCCCTTTTACTGAAGCTTTCTTT
TRBV27	once	TRBD1	TRBJ1-4	CASSRVQGLAEKLFF	TGTGCCAGCAGCCGGGTACAGGGGTTGGCTGAAAAACTGTTTTTT
TRBV5-1	.	.	TRBJ2-2	CASSSAGELFF	TGCGCCAGCAGCTCCGCCGGGGAGCTGTTTTTT
TRBV5-6	.	.	TRBJ1-1	CASSQDWGTISEAFF	TGTGCCAGCAGCCAGGATTGGGGGACAATATCTGAAGCTTTCTTT
TRBV5-5	once	.	TRBJ1-4	CASSPAARGEKLFF	TGTGCCAGCAGCCCCGCGGCCCGCGGGGAAAAACTGTTTTTT
TRBV4-2	.	.	TRBJ2-1	CASSQDLYPPRVEQFF	TGTGCCAGCAGCCAAGATTTGTACCCCCCGCGGGTGGAGCAGTTCTTC
TRBV7-6	.	TRBD1	TRBJ2-6	CASSLPTTGVTSGANVLTF	TGTGCCAGCAGCTTACCTACGACAGGGGTTACATCTGGGGCCAACGTCCTGACTTTC
TRBV2	.	.	TRBJ2-1	CASSLAYREQFF	TGTGCCAGCAGTTTGGCCTACAGGGAGCAGTTCTTC
TRBV25-1	.	TRBD2	TRBJ2-7	CASRPDLLAGGPLYF	TGTGCCAGCAGGCCCGATCTACTAGCGGGAGGGCCATTGTACTTC
TRBV4-3	.	.	TRBJ1-1	CASSQDRDTEAFF	TGCGCCAGCAGCCAAGACAGGGATACTGAAGCTTTCTTT
TRBV7-6	.	TRBD2	TRBJ2-5	CASSFGPSGGQETQYF	TGTGCCAGCAGCTTTGGTCCTAGCGGGGGCCAAGAGACCCAGTACTTC
TRBV5-4	.	TRBD1	TRBJ2-7	CASSLESDRDYEQYF	TGTGCCAGCAGCTTGGAATCGGACAGGGACTACGAGCAGTACTTC
TRBV30	.	.	TRBJ2-3	CAWKGMFSTDTQYF	TGTGCCTGGAAGGGGATGTTTAGCACAGATACGCAGTATTTT
TRBV13	once	TRBD2	TRBJ2-7	CASSTSGSSYEQYF	TGTGCCAGCAGCACTAGCGGGAGCTCCTACGAGCAGTACTTC
TRBV5-6	.	TRBD2	TRBJ2-7	CASGFSGSREQYF	TGTGCCAGCGGGTTTAGCGGGAGTCGCGAGCAGTACTTC
TRBV27	.	TRBD1	TRBJ1-1	CASSITGTGGWKTEAFF	TGTGCCAGCAGTATAACCGGGACAGGGGGGTGGAAAACTGAAGCTTTCTTT
TRBV5-6	once	.	TRBJ2-1	CASRLYNEQFF	TGTGCCAGCAGATTATACAATGAGCAGTTCTTC